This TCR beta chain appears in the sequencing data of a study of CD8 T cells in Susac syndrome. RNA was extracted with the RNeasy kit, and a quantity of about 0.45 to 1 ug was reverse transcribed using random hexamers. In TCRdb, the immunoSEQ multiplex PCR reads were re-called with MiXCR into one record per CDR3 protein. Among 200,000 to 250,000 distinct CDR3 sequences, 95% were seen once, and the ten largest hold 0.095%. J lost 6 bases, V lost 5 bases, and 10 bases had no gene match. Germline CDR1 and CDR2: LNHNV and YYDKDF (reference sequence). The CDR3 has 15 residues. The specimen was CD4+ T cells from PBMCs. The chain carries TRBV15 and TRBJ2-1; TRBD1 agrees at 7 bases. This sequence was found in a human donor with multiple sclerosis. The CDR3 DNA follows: TGTGCCACCAGCCGATCGGACAGGATCGGCAATGAGCAGTTCTTC. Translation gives CATSRSDRIGNEQFF.